Below are 22 T cell receptor beta chains sequenced from a single sample in a study of memory CD4+ T cells and cytomegalovirus serostatus. Sequencing was performed with immunoSEQ multiplex PCR; in TCRdb, only in-frame clones are kept and a portion is missing. The sample has 35,000 to 50,000 clones; over 60% are singletons. The sort gate was single viable CD3+CD4+CD8-CD45RO+ cells for memory CD4+ T cells. The sample was memory CD4+ T cells from blood. The source is an adult in good health and CMV-seronegative.

This clone came up a few times. Other DNA sequences in this specimen translate into the identical CDR3. The gene calls are TRBV21-1 and TRBJ2-1; TRBD2 is the table's D call, not checked against the DNA. TRBV21-1 is marked as a pseudogene. This CDR3 contains 16 residues. The CDR3 protein is CASSKAVAGGPYEQFF. As DNA, the CDR3 is TGTGCCAGCAGCAAAGCGGTGGCGGGAGGGCCGTATGAGCAGTTCTTC.

The chain has TRBV6-5 and TRBJ1-2; tentative D call: TRBD1 (6 bases). CDR1 is MNHEY and CDR2 is SVGAGI in the germline V gene. The CDR3 extends over 14 amino acids. The V end was cut by 5 bases, the J end by 8 bases, with 18 bases between. The CDR3 DNA is TGTGCCAGCAGTCCCCCCGGGGGCCAGGGCGGCTACACCTTC. Translated: CASSPPGGQGGYTF.

The rearrangement links TRBV6-5 to TRBJ1-1, with D uncertain. V was shortened by 0 bases and J by 6 bases, with 5 bases between the two germline ends. Per the germline V gene, CDR1 is MNHEY and CDR2 is SVGAGI. The CDR3 runs to 12 residues. CDR3 region: CASSYSGSEAFF. As DNA, the CDR3 is TGTGCCAGCAGTTACTCGGGGTCTGAAGCTTTCTTT.

This sequence joins TRBV28 and TRBJ1-4; TRBD1 might be the D (5 bases). V was shortened by 7 bases and J by 3 bases, with 18 bases between the two germline ends. This CDR3 contains 16 residues. Germline V lookup: CDR1 MDHEN, CDR2 SYDVKM. The CDR3 is CASIFNRAGSNEKLFF. The CDR3 nucleotides are TGTGCCAGCATCTTTAACCGTGCAGGGTCTAATGAAAAACTGTTTTTT. The whole variable domain, remainder taken from reference TRBV28 and TRBJ1-4, is DVKVTQSSRYLVKRTGEKVFLECVQDMDHENMFWYRQDPGLGLRLIYFSYDVKMKEKGDIPEGYSVSREKKERFSLILESASTNQTSMYLCASIFNRAGSNEKLFFGSGTQLSVL.

The chain employs TRBV28 and TRBJ2-7, with D uncertain. This CDR3 has 15 amino acids. The V and J ends lost 4 bases and 4 bases respectively, with 17 bases between them. The germline V gene has CDR1 MDHEN and CDR2 SYDVKM. The CDR3 is CASSSFSDPPYEQYF. DNA for the CDR3: TGTGCCAGCAGTTCGTTCTCGGACCCCCCATACGAGCAGTACTTC.

The chain carries TRBV27 and TRBJ2-2; 10 bases are a match to TRBD2. CDR1 is MNHEY, CDR2 SMNVEV, per germline (reference sequence). After removal of 8 bases from V and 5 bases from J, the junction contained 8 bases not matched to a gene. The CDR3 totals 15 residues. CDR3 sequence (DNA): TGTGCCAGCCAACCTAGCGGGAGCTGGACCGGGGAGCTGTTTTTT. Protein sequence: CASQPSGSWTGELFF.

Only a few counts were recorded for this clone. For the CDR3, the DNA is TGTGCCAGCAGGACAGGGTTTTATCCGAACACTGAAGCTTTCTTT. Translating it yields CASRTGFYPNTEAFF. The rearrangement uses TRBV27 and TRBJ1-1, with TRBD1 matching 7 bases. This CDR3 spans 15 amino acids. The germline CDR1 and CDR2 sequences are MNHEY and SMNVEV (reference sequence). After removal of 6 bases from V and 1 base from J, the junction contained 8 bases not matched to a gene.

This clone has more than one count but fewer than ten. The genes are TRBV6-1 and TRBJ2-1, with D perhaps matching TRBD1 (6 bases). Trimming shortened V by 5 bases and J by 4 bases, and 9 bases separated the two germline ends. Germline values: CDR1 MNHNS, CDR2 SASEGT. The CDR3 loop spans 13 amino acids. The CDR3 here is CASSRQVYNEQFF. The CDR3, as DNA: TGTGCCAGCAGTAGACAGGTGTACAATGAGCAGTTCTTC.

For the CDR3, the DNA is TGTGCCAGCAGCCCCAGGACTAATCGCTTCCAAGAGACCCAGTACTTC. It is translated as CASSPRTNRFQETQYF. The chain employs TRBV13 and TRBJ2-5; D may be TRBD2 (6 bases). V shed 5 bases and J shed 1 base, with 17 bases lying between them. CDR1 PRHDT and CDR2 FYEKMQ come from the germline V gene (reference sequence). The CDR3 has 16 amino acids.

The CDR3 loop is CAISGTGEETQYF. As DNA, the CDR3 is TGTGCCATCAGTGGGACCGGGGAAGAGACCCAGTACTTC. The rearrangement links TRBV10-3 to TRBJ2-5; possibly TRBD2 for D (5 bases). Trimming left V 4 bases short and J 3 bases short, with 9 bases between. The germline V gene has CDR1 ENHRY and CDR2 SYGVKD. CDR3 size: 13 residues.

The rearrangement links TRBV23-1 to TRBJ1-5, with D perhaps TRBD1 (6 bases). TRBV23-1 is treated as an ORF (open reading frame) with a function not yet certain. The CDR3 has 17 amino acids. Trimming pared 8 bases from V and 4 bases from J, leaving 24 bases between. The CDR3 sequence: CASEGGEQGESNQPQHF. The DNA of the CDR3 is TGCGCCAGCGAGGGGGGGGAACAGGGAGAATCAAATCAGCCCCAGCATTTT.

The chain recombines TRBV9 with TRBJ1-2; 7 nucleotides agree with TRBD1. Germline lookup yields CDR1 SGDLS and CDR2 YYNGEE. J lost 3 bases, V lost 3 bases, and 8 bases had no gene match. The CDR3 is made up of 15 amino acids. CDR3 DNA sequence: TGTGCCAGCAGCGCGCGACAGGGTAGCTACTATGGCTACACCTTC. Protein: CASSARQGSYYGYTF. Full variable domain (remainder filled in from reference TRBV9 and TRBJ1-2): DSGVTQTPKHLITATGQRVTLRCSPRSGDLSVYWYQQSLDQGLQFLIQYYNGEERAKGNILERFSAQQFPDLHSELNLSSLELGDSALYFCASSARQGSYYGYTFGSGTRLTVV.

This clone showed up just once. This chain joins TRBV6-1 and TRBJ2-5; no clear D. CDR3 length: 13 residues. Germline values: CDR1 MNHNS, CDR2 SASEGT. V was clipped by 0 bases and J by 5 bases, with 7 bases between them. CDR3 protein: CASSEAGYETQYF. DNA for the CDR3: TGTGCCAGCAGTGAAGCAGGATATGAGACCCAGTACTTC.

This rearrangement joins TRBV28 to TRBJ2-7, with 10 bases identical to TRBD2. The CDR3 covers 16 residues. J lost 2 bases, V lost 6 bases, and 10 bases had no gene match. Germline V gene sequence: CDR1 MDHEN, CDR2 SYDVKM. This CDR3 reads CASSSPASGSTYEQYF. In DNA form, the CDR3 reads TGTGCCAGCAGCTCACCGGCTAGCGGGAGCACCTACGAGCAGTACTTC.

The V and J genes are TRBV4-1 and TRBJ1-1; no reliable D call. The CDR3 spans 15 residues. Germline loops: CDR1 MGHRA, CDR2 YSYEKL. V was clipped by 4 bases and J by 5 bases, with 17 bases between them. The CDR3 spells CASSPPDLTSTEAFF. DNA for the CDR3: TGCGCCAGCAGCCCCCCCGACCTCACGAGTACTGAAGCTTTCTTT.

The chain uses TRBV9 and TRBJ2-2; maybe TRBD1 (6 bases). The V gene's germline CDR1 is SGDLS and CDR2 YYNGEE. V was shortened by 7 bases and J by 7 bases, with 17 bases between the two germline ends. The CDR3 spans 14 residues. The CDR3 reads CASRPGQSDGELFF. CDR3 bases: TGTGCCAGCCGACCGGGACAATCAGACGGGGAGCTGTTTTTT.

This clone was counted between two and nine times. The chain links TRBV6-5 to TRBJ2-3; no clear D. The germline CDR1 and CDR2 sequences are MNHEY and SVGAGI. CDR3 length: 14 amino acids. V was cut by 8 bases and J by 2 bases, with 14 bases left in between. In DNA, the CDR3 is TGTGCCAGCCGAAGTGTGGCCTTCACAGATACGCAGTATTTT. This translates into CASRSVAFTDTQYF.

This chain connects TRBV5-1 to TRBJ1-2, with 10 bases lining up with TRBD1. The CDR3 has 14 amino acids. J lost 8 bases, V lost 4 bases, and 8 bases had no gene match. Germline values: CDR1 SGHRS, CDR2 YFSETQ. The CDR3 reads CASSATGTGDGYTF. The CDR3 coding sequence is TGCGCCAGCAGCGCGACCGGGACAGGGGACGGCTACACCTTC.

This clone counts as medium-sized (0.01 to 0.1%). The chain has TRBV5-6 and TRBJ2-1; TRBD1 or TRBD2 may be the D gene (6 bases each). Trimming pared 0 bases from V and 8 bases from J, leaving 24 bases between. Germline CDR1 reads SGHDT; CDR2 reads YYEEEE. This CDR3 spans 18 amino acids. CDR3 coding DNA: TGTGCCAGCAGCTTGGAGGGACAAGGAGGGAGAGTATTCTATGAGCAGTTCTTC. Protein product: CASSLEGQGGRVFYEQFF.

The CDR3 region is CSARSGQSYTF. Here the CDR3 DNA reads TGCAGTGCTAGAAGTGGTCAGAGCTACACCTTC. The chain links TRBV20-1 to TRBJ1-2; unclear D gene. The CDR3 spans 11 residues. V gave up 2 bases and J gave up 9 bases, with 10 bases separating them. Germline loops: CDR1 DFQATT, CDR2 SNEGSKA (reference sequence).

The chain joins TRBV4-2 to TRBJ2-3, with 8 bases identical to TRBD2. CDR3 size: 16 residues. Trimming took 2 bases from V and 6 from J; bases not matched to a gene: 10. Germline values: CDR1 LGHNA, CDR2 YNFKEQ. This CDR3 is CASSQSGVAGRDTQYF. The DNA of the CDR3 is TGTGCCAGCAGCCAATCGGGAGTAGCGGGAAGGGATACGCAGTATTTT.

About this clone itself: One end of the junction fails to match germline, which may point to a read error. The V and J genes are TRBV7-7 and TRBJ2-7, with 10 bases identical to TRBD2. In germline, CDR1 is SSHAT, CDR2 FNYEAQ (reference sequence). This CDR3 has 13 amino acids. The CDR3 loop is CASSLRTSGEQYF. Here the CDR3 DNA reads TGTGCTAGCAGCTTGCGGACTAGCGGCGAGCAGTACTTC.